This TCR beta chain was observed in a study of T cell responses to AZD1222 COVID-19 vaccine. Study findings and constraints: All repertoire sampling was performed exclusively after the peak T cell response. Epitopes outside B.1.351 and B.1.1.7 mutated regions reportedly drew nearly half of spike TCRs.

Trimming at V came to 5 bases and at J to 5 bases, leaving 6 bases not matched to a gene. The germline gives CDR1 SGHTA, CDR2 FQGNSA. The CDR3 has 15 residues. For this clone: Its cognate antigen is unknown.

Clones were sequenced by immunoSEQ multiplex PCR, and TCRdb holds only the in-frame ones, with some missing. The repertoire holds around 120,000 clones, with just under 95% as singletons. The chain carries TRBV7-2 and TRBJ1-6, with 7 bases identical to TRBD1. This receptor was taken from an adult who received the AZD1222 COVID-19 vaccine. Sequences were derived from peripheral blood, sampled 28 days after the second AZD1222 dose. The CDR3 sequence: CASSLGTANNSPLHF. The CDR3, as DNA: TGTGCCAGCAGCCTGGGGACAGCAAATAATTCACCCCTCCACTTT.